A selection of T cell receptor beta chains follows, all from one sample in a study of regulatory T cells in long-lasting Graves disease. MiXCR, run by TCRdb on the multiplex PCR reads, gives a single entry per CDR3 protein. Here the sample spans 560,000 or so distinct CDR3 sequences, roughly 16% being singletons. A further study also used this sample, focusing on T cells in Graves' hyperthyroidism and ophthalmopathy.

Sequenced here: peripheral blood mononuclear cells (PBMCs), sampled at new diagnosis, from a patient treated with antithyroid drugs. Every receptor here comes from a man aged 18 to 30 with Graves disease. The CDR3 runs from the conserved cysteine through the conserved F or W. D genes are given only for firm matches. Clone size appears in some rows only: once, few, many, or a class for an expanded clone.

clone_size | j_call | d_call | v_call | cdr3_aa | cdr3_nt
. | TRBJ2-7 | . | TRBV25-1 | CASSEFGQIEQYF | TGCGCCAGCAGTGAATTCGGCCAGATCGAGCAGTACTTC
. | TRBJ2-5 | TRBD1 | TRBV7-9 | CASSSDRGEETQYF | TGTGCCAGCAGCTCGGACAGGGGGGAGGAGACCCAGTACTTC
. | TRBJ2-7 | . | TRBV18 | CASSPLLGDIYEQYF | TGTGCCAGCTCACCACTACTGGGAGACATCTACGAGCAGTACTTC
many | TRBJ2-7 | . | TRBV6-1 | CASSAPTGTRMYF | TGTGCCAGCAGTGCCCCAACGGGGACACGGATGTACTTC
. | TRBJ1-1 | . | TRBV27 | CASSYRIGVVTEAFF | TGTGCCAGCAGTTACAGGATCGGGGTCGTCACTGAAGCTTTCTTT
few | TRBJ2-2 | TRBD1 | TRBV5-6 | CASSTGQHTGELFF | TGTGCCAGCAGCACGGGACAGCACACCGGGGAGCTGTTTTTT
many | TRBJ1-4 | . | TRBV28 | CASSSRGRDNEKLFF | TGTGCCAGCAGTTCTAGGGGCAGAGATAATGAAAAACTGTTTTTT
. | TRBJ1-3 | . | TRBV9 | CASSVAYRSSGNTIYF | TGTGCCAGCAGCGTAGCTTATCGAAGCTCTGGAAACACCATATATTTT
many | TRBJ1-5 | . | TRBV15 | CATSDQVIAQPQHF | TGTGCCACCAGCGACCAGGTCATCGCTCAGCCCCAGCATTTT
many | TRBJ2-5 | TRBD2 | TRBV3-1 | CASYSGISGETQYF | TGTGCCAGTTATAGCGGGATTTCGGGGGAGACCCAGTACTTC
. | TRBJ1-2 | . | TRBV28 | CASSLGTTNYGYTF | TGTGCCAGCAGTTTAGGGACTACTAACTATGGCTACACCTTC
. | TRBJ2-3 | . | TRBV10-3 | CAISDSGTYTDTQYF | TGTGCCATCAGTGACTCGGGGACCTACACAGATACGCAGTATTTT
. | TRBJ1-5 | . | TRBV9 | CASSKEGLRQPQHF | TGTGCCAGCAGCAAGGAGGGGCTGCGGCAGCCCCAGCATTTT
few | TRBJ1-1 | TRBD1 | TRBV20-1 | CSARSFVGQGNTEAFF | TGCAGTGCTAGGTCATTTGTGGGACAGGGGAACACTGAAGCTTTCTTT
. | TRBJ2-3 | . | TRBV5-1 | CASSSPGQITDTQYF | TGCGCCAGCAGCTCTCCGGGACAAATCACAGATACGCAGTATTTT
few | TRBJ2-6 | TRBD1 | TRBV19 | CASSTGQGAGANVLTF | TGTGCCAGTAGTACGGGACAGGGGGCCGGGGCCAACGTCCTGACTTTC
many | TRBJ1-1 | . | TRBV6-6 | CASSYSILRVVENTEAFF | TGTGCCAGCAGTTACTCGATCTTAAGGGTAGTTGAGAACACTGAAGCTTTCTTT
. | TRBJ2-7 | . | TRBV15 | CATSRDIGRNEQYF | TGTGCCACCAGCAGAGATATCGGAAGGAACGAGCAGTACTTC
. | TRBJ2-2 | TRBD2 | TRBV20-1 | CSARDLAGVSPGELFF | TGCAGTGCTAGGGATCTAGCGGGAGTCTCTCCCGGGGAGCTGTTTTTT
. | TRBJ2-5 | . | TRBV10-3 | CAISDGGSTGASQETQYF | TGTGCCATCAGTGACGGTGGCAGTACGGGAGCCTCCCAAGAGACCCAGTACTTC
many | TRBJ1-1 | . | TRBV9 | CASSPGKGEAFF | TGTGCCAGCAGCCCCGGGAAAGGTGAAGCTTTCTTT
. | TRBJ1-1 | . | TRBV7-8 | CASSYPDSNTEAFF | TGTGCCAGCAGTTATCCGGACTCAAACACTGAAGCTTTCTTT